Each of the 28 T cell receptor beta chains below was sequenced from the same sample in a study of molecular identifiers for immune sequencing clone quantification (dated by TCRdb to 2016 to 2019). To prepare the library, PCR was applied. The sequencing machine was an Illumina HiSeq 4000. Starting from the raw public reads, TCRdb applied fastp trimming at Q25, assembled clones with MiXCR and retained in-frame beta chains. Identical CDR3 proteins give one entry, which carries the most common genes and DNA. This sample lists 65,000 to 70,000 distinct CDR3 sequences; about a sixth were detected once. The top ten clonotypes cover roughly 1.5% of the sample. Sequencing was performed on naive CD8+ T cells from blood, with Jurkat cell RNA spiked in. The label giving this sample's cell subset or site can be read as: FACS-sorted CD8+CD4-CCR7+CD45RA+ naive T cells. Receptors originate from a human donor in good health. Some libraries in this study had Jurkat cell RNA spiked in.

Points on this clonotype: A much larger clone differs by one base, so this may be a read error. The CDR3 does not end in the conserved phenylalanine or tryptophan, so this is likely a read error. The chain couples TRBV6-6 to TRBJ1-2; the D is unclear. The CDR3 has 12 amino acids. Looked up from germline, CDR1 is MNHNY and CDR2 is SVGAGI (reference sequence). Trimming pared 6 bases from V and 4 bases from J, leaving 9 bases between. This chain's CDR3 is CASRSGVYGYTL. DNA for the CDR3: TGTGCCAGCAGGAGTGGTGTCTATGGCTACACCCTC.

This clonotype was detected ten times or more. The chain has TRBV20-1 and TRBJ2-7; 7 bases are a match to TRBD2. Per germline, CDR1 DFQATT and CDR2 SNEGSKA (reference sequence). The V gene end was trimmed by 6 bases and the J gene end by 4 bases; junction bases not matched to a gene: 21. The CDR3 covers 17 residues. The CDR3 DNA reads TGCAGTGCACCCGGGAGGAGCCTAGACATGTGGATGTACGAGCAGTACTTC. Amino acids: CSAPGRSLDMWMYEQYF.

The table lists this clonotype with a few counts. V usage is TRBV4-1 and J usage is TRBJ2-2; D is possibly TRBD2 (6 bases). This CDR3 has 16 amino acids. V shed 4 bases and J shed 1 base, with 13 bases lying between them. In germline, CDR1 is MGHRA, CDR2 YSYEKL. The CDR3 DNA sequence: TGCGCCAGCAGCCTTGCGGGAAGCGGGAACACCGGGGAGCTGTTTTTT. Translated: CASSLAGSGNTGELFF.

This clonotype was picked up many times. The genes are TRBV27 and TRBJ1-5; D not certain. The V gene's germline CDR1 is MNHEY and CDR2 SMNVEV (reference sequence). Trimming removed 6 bases from V and 6 bases from J, with 3 bases in between. The CDR3 is 10 amino acids. CDR3 DNA: TGTGCCAGCAGGGGTCAGCCCCAGCATTTT. As protein: CASRGQPQHF.

This clonotype has ten or more counts. The chain carries TRBV10-3 and TRBJ2-7; 7 positions agree with TRBD2. This CDR3 is built from 15 residues. Germline CDR1 reads ENHRY; CDR2 reads SYGVKD. J gave up 0 bases and V 0 bases, and 2 bases lay outside the gene matches. The CDR3, as DNA: TGTGCCATCAGTGAGTCAGGCGGGAGCTCCTACGAGCAGTACTTC. This gives the protein CAISESGGSSYEQYF.

This clonotype was recorded at least ten times. The chain uses TRBV7-2 and TRBJ2-1; D may match TRBD1 or TRBD2 (6 bases each). This CDR3 is built from 15 residues. V was trimmed by 5 bases and J by 8 bases, leaving 19 bases between them. The germline CDR1 and CDR2 sequences are SGHTA and FQGNSA. The CDR3 DNA sequence: TGTGCCAGCAGCCAGCCTAGGAGGGGGATGGATGAGCAGTTCTTC. Translated, it gives CASSQPRRGMDEQFF.

Note on this clonotype: A much larger clone sits a single nucleotide away, making a read error possible. The chain links TRBV11-2 to TRBJ2-2; tentatively, D is TRBD2 (6 bases). CDR3 length equals 16 residues. CDR1 and CDR2 (germline): SGHAT, FQNNGV. The CDR3 reads CASSQSSGLAGGELSF. The CDR3 DNA sequence: TGTGCCAGCAGCCAATCCTCGGGGCTAGCTGGCGGGGAGCTGTCTTTT. The whole variable domain, remainder taken from reference TRBV11-2 and TRBJ2-2, is EAGVAQSPRYKIIEKRQSVAFWCNPISGHATLYWYQQILGQGPKLLIQFQNNGVVDDSQLPKDRFSAERLKGVDSTLKIQPAKLEDSAVYLCASSQSSGLAGGELSFGEGSRLTVL.

This clonotype occurred a few times. J is TRBJ1-3 and V is TRBV10-3; a weak D match, TRBD1 (6 bases). Per the germline V gene, CDR1 is ENHRY and CDR2 is SYGVKD. V shed 0 bases and J shed 5 bases, with 14 bases lying between them. This CDR3 spans 16 amino acids. CDR3 amino acids: CAISESPGTSRNTIYF. The CDR3 nucleotides are TGTGCCATCAGTGAGTCTCCCGGGACAAGCCGAAACACCATATATTTT.

This clonotype was found many times. V and J are TRBV29-1 and TRBJ1-4; the match to TRBD1 covers 8 bases. J gave up 0 bases and V 0 bases, and 0 bases lay outside the gene matches. The CDR3 has 15 residues. The germline CDR1 and CDR2 sequences are SQVTM and ANQGSEA. CDR3 sequence: CSVEEQGATNEKLFF. The DNA of the CDR3 is TGCAGCGTTGAAGAACAGGGGGCAACTAATGAAAAACTGTTTTTT.

To note about this clonotype: The junction does not match germline at one end; this may be a read error. V and J are TRBV10-3 and TRBJ1-5; D possibly corresponds to TRBD1 (5 bases). The CDR3 consists of 18 residues. Germline V gene lookup returns CDR1 ENHRY and CDR2 SYGVKD. CDR3 coding DNA: TGTGCCATCAGTGAGACGGGACGGACCCCTTATAGCAACCAGCCCCCGCATTTT. Its protein product is CAISETGRTPYSNQPPHF.

Ten or more counts support this clonotype. This chain links TRBV5-1 with TRBJ2-1; D remains unclear. Germline assignment: CDR1 SGHRS and CDR2 YFSETQ. Trimming cost V 4 bases and J 7 bases, with 12 bases left between them. The CDR3 length is 13 residues. CDR3 protein: CASSAEEVNEQFF. CDR3 sequence (DNA): TGCGCCAGCAGCGCAGAAGAGGTAAATGAGCAGTTCTTC.

This clonotype came up many times. This chain joins TRBV10-3 and TRBJ2-7; D unresolved. Deletions cut 6 bases from V and 2 bases from J, with 8 bases between. CDR1 and CDR2 (germline): ENHRY, SYGVKD. CDR3 length equals 12 residues. The CDR3 DNA sequence: TGTGCCATCAGCCCAGAGGCCTACGAGCAGTACTTC. Translating gives CAISPEAYEQYF.

This clonotype appeared many times. V is TRBV27 and J is TRBJ2-2, with D possibly TRBD2 on 6 matching bases. The CDR3 runs 14 residues. V was pared by 4 bases and J by 4 bases, with 10 bases between. The germline V gene has CDR1 MNHEY and CDR2 SMNVEV (reference sequence). CDR3 protein: CASSSLLATGELFF. CDR3 sequence (DNA): TGTGCCAGCAGTTCCCTACTAGCCACCGGGGAGCTGTTTTTT.

At least ten counts were recorded for this clonotype. The chain recombines TRBV7-9 with TRBJ1-2; unclear D gene. CDR3 size: 14 residues. Germline V lookup: CDR1 SEHNR, CDR2 FQNEAQ (reference sequence). The V end was cut by 5 bases, the J end by 3 bases, with 13 bases between. Here the CDR3 DNA reads TGTGCCAGCAGCATGGACCGGCGGTACTATGGCTACACCTTC. This encodes CASSMDRRYYGYTF.

This clonotype was seen at least ten times. The rearrangement links TRBV27 to TRBJ2-6; no reliable D call. This CDR3 contains 18 residues. With 1 base removed from V and 0 bases from J, the gap between germline ends came to 13 bases. Germline loops: CDR1 MNHEY, CDR2 SMNVEV (reference sequence). The CDR3 DNA reads TGTGCCAGCAGTTTATATCCCCTGAGAGACTCTGGGGCCAACGTCCTGACTTTC. Its protein product is CASSLYPLRDSGANVLTF.

This clonotype was counted ten times or more. V usage is TRBV23-1 and J usage is TRBJ2-7, with TRBD1 matching over 12 bases. TRBV23-1 is recorded as an ORF, its role being uncertain. The CDR3 is 14 amino acids. V was pared by 6 bases and J by 5 bases, with 5 bases of the junction left unmatched. CDR3 residues: CASRRDRGLDEQYF. In DNA, the CDR3 is TGCGCCAGCAGGAGGGACAGGGGGCTCGACGAGCAGTACTTC.

On this clonotype itself: Given a much more abundant clone one base away, this may be a read error. The chain is built from TRBV29-1 and TRBJ2-7; TRBD2 matches 15 bases. The germline CDR1 and CDR2 sequences are SQVTM and ANQGSEA. The ends lost 5 bases at V and 3 bases at J; junction bases unmatched: 11. The CDR3 loop spans 17 amino acids. For the CDR3, the DNA is TGCAGCGTTAGGGACCCGGGACTAGCGGGAGGATTCTACGAGCAGTACTTC. Translation: CSVRDPGLAGGFYEQYF.

This clonotype was picked up many times. This chain joins TRBV4-1 and TRBJ2-1, with 10 bases fitting TRBD2. This CDR3 has 18 amino acids. Per germline, CDR1 MGHRA and CDR2 YSYEKL. J was trimmed by 5 bases and V by 0 bases; bases with no gene match: 10. CDR3 coding DNA: TGCGCCAGCAGCCAAGATGGGCTAGCGGGAGAGTCGGACAATGAGCAGTTCTTC. It encodes CASSQDGLAGESDNEQFF.

This clonotype was counted at least ten times. The V and J genes are TRBV4-2 and TRBJ2-7; TRBD2 matches at 7 bases. Germline V gives CDR1 LGHNA, CDR2 YNFKEQ. There are 15 residues in the CDR3. V lost 1 base to trimming and J lost 3 bases; unmatched junction nucleotides: 6. CDR3 region: CASSQGPSGNYEQYF. For the CDR3, the DNA is TGTGCCAGCAGCCAAGGGCCTAGCGGAAACTACGAGCAGTACTTC.

There are many counts of this clonotype. The V and J genes are TRBV27 and TRBJ2-3, with D hard to call. CDR3 length: 13 residues. V shed 2 bases and J shed 3 bases, with 6 bases lying between them. Per germline, CDR1 MNHEY and CDR2 SMNVEV (reference sequence). Written as DNA, the CDR3 is TGTGCCAGCAGTTTAGTAGGGACAGATACGCAGTATTTT. This translates into CASSLVGTDTQYF.

To note about this clonotype: This sequence may be a read error, since a much larger clone differs from it by one base. This sequence joins TRBV2 and TRBJ2-1; 7 nucleotides agree with TRBD2. CDR3 length: 15 amino acids. Germline-derived CDR1 and CDR2 are SNHLY and FYNNEI. CDR3 bases: TGTGCCAGCAGGCACCGACTAGCCTGGGGGGATGAGCAGCTCTTC. Protein sequence: CASRHRLAWGDEQLF.

This clonotype was counted many times. J is TRBJ2-7 and V is TRBV11-2, with 9 bases that match TRBD1. Germline-derived CDR1 and CDR2 are SGHAT and FQNNGV. The CDR3 is made up of 15 amino acids. The V and J ends lost 5 bases and 2 bases, in that order; junction bases with no gene match: 7. CDR3 DNA sequence: TGTGCCAGCAGCCCCTGGACAGGGGCGACCTACGAGCAGTACTTC. It translates to CASSPWTGATYEQYF.

This clonotype was detected many times. This chain joins TRBV27 and TRBJ2-2, with D unresolved. The CDR3 is 14 residues long. Trimming pared 7 bases from V and 4 bases from J, leaving 13 bases between. Germline CDR1 MNHEY, CDR2 SMNVEV (reference sequence). The CDR3 here is CASKEGFGTGELFF. The CDR3 region has the DNA TGTGCCAGCAAGGAAGGGTTTGGCACCGGGGAGCTGTTTTTT.

The J gene is TRBJ2-1, the V gene TRBV24-1; 7 positions match TRBD2. V shed 2 bases and J 1 base; nucleotides not matched to a gene: 10. In germline, CDR1 is KGHDR, CDR2 SFDVKD. The CDR3 runs to 18 residues. Here the CDR3 reads CATSDSGAGDLSYNEQFF. CDR3 nucleotides: TGTGCCACCAGTGATTCTGGGGCGGGAGATCTTTCCTACAATGAGCAGTTCTTC.

This clonotype was detected ten times or more. The gene calls are TRBV7-8 and TRBJ2-1; TRBD2 agrees at 13 bases. With V trimmed by 4 bases and J by 8 bases, 14 bases remained unmatched. Germline V gene lookup returns CDR1 SGHVS and CDR2 FQNEAQ. There are 18 residues in the CDR3. The CDR3 reads CASSSKLAGLAGVHEQFF. The CDR3 nucleotides are TGTGCCAGCAGCTCCAAATTGGCCGGACTAGCGGGAGTGCATGAGCAGTTCTTC. The full variable domain, in which reference TRBV7-8 and TRBJ2-1 provide the parts outside the CDR3, is GAGVSQSPRYKVAKRGQDVALRCDPISGHVSLFWYQQALGQGPEFLTYFQNEAQLDKSGLPSDRFFAERPEGSVSTLKIQRTQQEDSAVYLCASSSKLAGLAGVHEQFFGPGTRLTVL.

Ten or more counts support this clonotype. The chain uses TRBV6-2 or TRBV6-3 and TRBJ2-3, with TRBD2 as a possible D gene (6 bases). The germline V gene encodes CDR1 MNHEY and CDR2 SVGEGT. The CDR3 runs to 14 residues. V dropped 4 bases and J dropped 4 bases, with 12 bases sitting between them. CDR3 loop: CASSFRLEADTQYF. DNA of the CDR3: TGTGCCAGCAGTTTTCGACTAGAAGCAGATACGCAGTATTTT.

This clonotype was counted ten times or more. The CDR3 sequence is CSVSGGSTDTQYF. For the CDR3, the DNA is TGCAGCGTAAGTGGCGGGAGCACAGATACGCAGTATTTT. The V call is TRBV29-1, the J call TRBJ2-3; maybe TRBD2 (5 bases). Trimming cost V 6 bases and J 0 bases, with 10 bases left between them. Germline-derived CDR1 and CDR2 are SQVTM and ANQGSEA. CDR3 length: 13 amino acids.

This clonotype was observed many times. The CDR3 protein is CASTIGYEQYF. The DNA of the CDR3 is TGTGCCAGCACCATCGGCTACGAGCAGTACTTC. The chain employs TRBV6-1 and TRBJ2-7; D remains ambiguous. The V gene lost 7 bases and the J gene lost 3 bases, with 7 bases spanning the gap. This CDR3 contains 11 residues. Germline CDR1 and CDR2: MNHNS and SASEGT.